The sequence of this T cell receptor beta chain was determined in a study of vaccination effects on CD4 cells after COVID-19. Study-wide points: There was marked clonal contraction among infection- and vaccine-induced clones late after vaccination.

To note about this clone: Its antigen is undetermined.

The germline V gene encodes CDR1 MDHEN and CDR2 SYDVKM. Trimming cost V 9 bases and J 6 bases; bases outside gene matches: 10. This CDR3 spans 13 amino acids. Data came from immunoSEQ multiplex PCR; TCRdb stores just in-frame clones and leaves some out. The repertoire holds tens of thousands of clones, with over 60% as singletons. Upon completion of roughly ten days in culture, CD4+ T cells were isolated. A half-medium replacement with IL-2 medium was carried out on days 3 and 7. This chain joins TRBV28 and TRBJ1-2; 7 nucleotides agree with TRBD1. The TCR was taken from a human donor who received a COVID-19 vaccine. Sequenced material: CD4+ T cells from PBMCs cultured without peptide, taken before COVID-19 vaccination. The CDR3 nucleotides read TGTGCCAGTTCGGGACAGAAGTCAGATGGCTACACCTTC. Translated, it gives CASSGQKSDGYTF.